This T cell receptor (beta chain) is drawn from a study of shared clonotypes between healthy human individuals. Whole-study context: A donor's plate count was three for CD4 naive and three for CD4 memory; CD8 naive had two and CD8 memory one. Study outcomes and limitations: Depth of sequencing was expected to influence donor clonotype sharing. The sharing of 4% to 5.5% of naive CD4 clonotypes was seen across a handful of donors.

In the case of this clone: The antigen remains unidentified.

Naive CD8 cells were CD45RO-negative, positively selected for CCR7, excluding terminally differentiated effector memory CD45RA+ cells. Profiled with immunoSEQ multiplex PCR; TCRdb holds only in-frame clones, not every one. The sample shows some 2 million clones, about 94% of them seen only once. CDR1 and CDR2 from the germline V gene are SGHAT and FQNNGV. The CDR3 is 14 residues long. V gave up 4 bases and J gave up 8 bases, with 15 bases separating them. The sequence was collected from a man younger than 35 in good health. This chain links TRBV11-2 with TRBJ2-1; D remains unclear. Sequencing was carried out using naive CD8+ T cells sorted from blood. CDR3 DNA: TGTGCCAGCAGCTCCGACACCTCCAGATATGAGCAGTTCTTC. As protein: CASSSDTSRYEQFF.